This T cell receptor beta chain was documented in a study of naive and memory T cell subsets. General study points: Especially in CD8 cells, naive repertoires contained a few larger clonotypes, possibly CD45RA-re-expressing memory cells.

The length of the CDR3 is 14 residues. J gave up 6 bases and V 1 base, and 5 bases lay outside the gene matches. Per the germline V gene, CDR1 is MNHEY and CDR2 is SVGAGI. Two oligonucleotides, mixed equimolar, formed the beta constant-region primer covering TRBC1 and TRBC2. Four rounds of PCR amplified the ligated cDNA using nested alpha and beta constant-region primers plus SP2. Each CDR3 protein gets one entry after TCRdb re-called the UMI-ligation and nested PCR reads with MiXCR. The table lists approximately 150,000 distinct CDR3 sequences, approximately 20% of them singletons. The sample holds a few counts of this clonotype. Its antigen is unknown.

The clonotype was recovered from a human donor in good health. This sequence joins TRBV6-5 and TRBJ2-7; 8 positions agree with TRBD2. The sequenced sample consisted of naive CD8+ T cells from blood. The CDR3 sequence: CASSYYGGDGEQYF. CDR3 coding DNA: TGTGCCAGCAGTTACTACGGGGGGGACGGCGAGCAGTACTTC.